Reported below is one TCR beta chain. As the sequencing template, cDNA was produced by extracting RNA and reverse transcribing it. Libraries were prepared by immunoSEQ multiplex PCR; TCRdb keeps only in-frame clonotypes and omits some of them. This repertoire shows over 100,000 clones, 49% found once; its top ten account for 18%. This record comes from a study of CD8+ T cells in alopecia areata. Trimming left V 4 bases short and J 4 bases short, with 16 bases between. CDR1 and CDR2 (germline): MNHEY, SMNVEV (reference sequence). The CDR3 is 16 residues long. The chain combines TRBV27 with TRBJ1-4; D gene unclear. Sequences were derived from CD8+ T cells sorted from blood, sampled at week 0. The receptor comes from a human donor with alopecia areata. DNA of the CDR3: TGTGCCAGCAGTTCCACCTCCGGGGAGATTAATGAAAAACTGTTTTTT. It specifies CASSSTSGEINEKLFF. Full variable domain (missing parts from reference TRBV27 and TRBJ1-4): EAQVTQNPRYLITVTGKKLTVTCSQNMNHEYMSWYRQDPGLGLRQIYYSMNVEVTDKGDVPEGYKVSRKEKRNFPLILESPSPNQTSLYFCASSSTSGEINEKLFFGSGTQLSVL.